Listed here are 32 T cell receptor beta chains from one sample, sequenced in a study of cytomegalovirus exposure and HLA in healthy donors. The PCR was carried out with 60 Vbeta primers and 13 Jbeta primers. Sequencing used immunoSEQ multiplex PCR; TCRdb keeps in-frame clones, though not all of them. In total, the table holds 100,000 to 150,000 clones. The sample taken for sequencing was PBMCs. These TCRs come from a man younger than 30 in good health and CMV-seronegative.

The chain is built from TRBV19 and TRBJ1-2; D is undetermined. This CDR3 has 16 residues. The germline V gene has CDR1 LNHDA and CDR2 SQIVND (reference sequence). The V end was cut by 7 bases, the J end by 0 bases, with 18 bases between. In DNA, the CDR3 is TGTGCCAGTACGGGGAGCCCTCCGCAAACTAACTATGGCTACACCTTC. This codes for CASTGSPPQTNYGYTF.

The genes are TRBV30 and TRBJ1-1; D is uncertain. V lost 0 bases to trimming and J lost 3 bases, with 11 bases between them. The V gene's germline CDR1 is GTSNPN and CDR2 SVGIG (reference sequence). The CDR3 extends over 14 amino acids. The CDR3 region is CAWSVTRKDTEAFF. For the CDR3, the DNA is TGTGCCTGGAGTGTCACTAGGAAGGACACTGAAGCTTTCTTT. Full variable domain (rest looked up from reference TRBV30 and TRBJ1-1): SQTIHQWPATLVQPVGSPLSLECTVEGTSNPNLYWYRQAAGRGLQLLFYSVGIGQISSEVPQNLSASRPQDRQFILSSKKLLLSDSGFYLCAWSVTRKDTEAFFGQGTRLTVV.

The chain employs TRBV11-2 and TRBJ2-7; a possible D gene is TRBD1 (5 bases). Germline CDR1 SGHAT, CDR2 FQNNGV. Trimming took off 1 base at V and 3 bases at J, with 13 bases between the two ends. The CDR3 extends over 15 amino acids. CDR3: CASSLALGRNYEQYF. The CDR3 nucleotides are TGTGCCAGCAGCTTAGCCCTGGGGCGAAACTACGAGCAGTACTTC.

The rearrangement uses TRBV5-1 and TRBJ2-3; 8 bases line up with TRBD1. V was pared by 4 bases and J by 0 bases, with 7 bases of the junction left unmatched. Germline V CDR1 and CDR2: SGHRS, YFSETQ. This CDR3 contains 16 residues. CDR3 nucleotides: TGCGCCAGCAGCCCCCGGACAGGGCCCAGCACAGATACGCAGTATTTT. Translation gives CASSPRTGPSTDTQYF.

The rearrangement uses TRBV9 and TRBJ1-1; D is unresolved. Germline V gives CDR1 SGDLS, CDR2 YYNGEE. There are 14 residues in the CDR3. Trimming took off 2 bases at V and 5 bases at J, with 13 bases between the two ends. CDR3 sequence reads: CASSVSRGGTEAFF. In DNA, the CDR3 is TGTGCCAGCAGCGTTTCACGGGGAGGTACTGAAGCTTTCTTT.

CDR3 in DNA: TGTGCCTGGAGCATCAGGGGCCGGGGGGTGAACACTGAAGCTTTCTTT. Translation: CAWSIRGRGVNTEAFF. This chain connects TRBV30 to TRBJ1-1, with a weak D call TRBD1 (6 bases). The V gene lost 3 bases and the J gene lost 0 bases, with 17 bases spanning the gap. The CDR3 is 16 amino acids. Germline-derived CDR1 and CDR2 are GTSNPN and SVGIG (reference sequence).

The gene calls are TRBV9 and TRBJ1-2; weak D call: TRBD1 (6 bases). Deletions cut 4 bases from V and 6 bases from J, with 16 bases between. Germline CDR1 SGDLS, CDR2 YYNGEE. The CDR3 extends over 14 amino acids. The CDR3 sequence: CASSLDSLSHGYTF. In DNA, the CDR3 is TGTGCCAGCAGCCTGGACAGTTTATCGCATGGCTACACCTTC.

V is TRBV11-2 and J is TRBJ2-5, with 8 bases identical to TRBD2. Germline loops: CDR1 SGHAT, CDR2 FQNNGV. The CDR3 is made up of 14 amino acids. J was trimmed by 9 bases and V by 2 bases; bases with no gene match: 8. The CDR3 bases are TGTGCCAGCAGCTTAATCAACCTCGGGGGGGCCCAGTACTTC. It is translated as CASSLINLGGAQYF.

CDR3 bases: TGTGCCAGCAGTTACAGGACAGGGATCGGGGACACTGAAGCTTTCTTT. Protein product: CASSYRTGIGDTEAFF. The chain uses TRBV6-5 and TRBJ1-1; 8 bases line up with TRBD1. The CDR3 contains 16 residues. V lost 2 bases to trimming and J lost 3 bases; unmatched junction nucleotides: 8. The germline V gene has CDR1 MNHEY and CDR2 SVGAGI.

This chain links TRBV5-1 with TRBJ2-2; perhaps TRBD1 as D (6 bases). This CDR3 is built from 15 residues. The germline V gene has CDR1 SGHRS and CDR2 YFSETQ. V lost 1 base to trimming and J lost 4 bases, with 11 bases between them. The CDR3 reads CASSLLQGGTGELFF. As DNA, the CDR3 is TGCGCCAGCAGCTTGTTACAGGGTGGCACCGGGGAGCTGTTTTTT. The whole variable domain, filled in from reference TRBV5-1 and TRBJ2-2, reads KAGVTQTPRYLIKTRGQQVTLSCSPISGHRSVSWYQQTPGQGLQFLFEYFSETQRNKGNFPGRFSGRQFSNSRSEMNVSTLELGDSALYLCASSLLQGGTGELFFGEGSRLTVL.

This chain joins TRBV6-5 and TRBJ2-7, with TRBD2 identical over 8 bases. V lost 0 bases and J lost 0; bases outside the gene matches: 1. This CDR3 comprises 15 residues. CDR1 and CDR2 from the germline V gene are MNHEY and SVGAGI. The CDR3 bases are TGTGCCAGCAGTTACTCGAGCGGGAGCTCCTACGAGCAGTACTTC. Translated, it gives CASSYSSGSSYEQYF.

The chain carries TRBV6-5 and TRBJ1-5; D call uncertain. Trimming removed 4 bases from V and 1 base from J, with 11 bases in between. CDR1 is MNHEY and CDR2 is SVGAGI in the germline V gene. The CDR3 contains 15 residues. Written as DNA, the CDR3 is TGTGCCAGCAGTTCATTCGAGGGAAGCAATCAGCCCCAGCATTTT. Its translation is CASSSFEGSNQPQHF.

The CDR3: CASSNGGGTGGYGYTF. CDR3 bases: TGTGCCAGCAGCAATGGAGGTGGGACAGGGGGCTATGGCTACACCTTC. The V and J genes are TRBV7-9 and TRBJ1-2; 11 bases map to TRBD1. The germline gives CDR1 SEHNR, CDR2 FQNEAQ (reference sequence). The J segment lost 4 bases and the V segment lost 5 bases, leaving 9 bases of the junction unmatched. The CDR3 totals 16 residues.

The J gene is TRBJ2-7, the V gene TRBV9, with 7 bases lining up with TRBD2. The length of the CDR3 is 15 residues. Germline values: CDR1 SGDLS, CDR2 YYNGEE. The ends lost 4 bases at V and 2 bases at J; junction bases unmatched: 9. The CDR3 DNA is TGTGCCAGCAGCTTAGCAGCGGGGAGCCCCTACGAGCAGTACTTC. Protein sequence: CASSLAAGSPYEQYF.

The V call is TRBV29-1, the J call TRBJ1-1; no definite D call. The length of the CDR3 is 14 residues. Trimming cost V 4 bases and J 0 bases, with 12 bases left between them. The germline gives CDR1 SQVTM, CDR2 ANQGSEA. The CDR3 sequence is CSVVKSGMNTEAFF. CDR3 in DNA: TGCAGCGTTGTCAAATCCGGGATGAACACTGAAGCTTTCTTT.

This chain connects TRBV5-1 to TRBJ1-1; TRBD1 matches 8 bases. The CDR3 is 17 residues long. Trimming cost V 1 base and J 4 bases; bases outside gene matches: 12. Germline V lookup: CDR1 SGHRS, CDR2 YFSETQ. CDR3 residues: CASSLSTGGRLSTEAFF. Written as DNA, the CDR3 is TGCGCCAGCAGCTTGTCTACAGGGGGGCGGTTGAGCACTGAAGCTTTCTTT.

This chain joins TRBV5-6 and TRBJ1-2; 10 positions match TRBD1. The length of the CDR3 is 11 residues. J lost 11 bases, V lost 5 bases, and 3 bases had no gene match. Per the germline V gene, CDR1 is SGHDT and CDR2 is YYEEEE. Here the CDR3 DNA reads TGTGCCAGCAGGGACAGGGGGGGGTACACCTTC. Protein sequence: CASRDRGGYTF.

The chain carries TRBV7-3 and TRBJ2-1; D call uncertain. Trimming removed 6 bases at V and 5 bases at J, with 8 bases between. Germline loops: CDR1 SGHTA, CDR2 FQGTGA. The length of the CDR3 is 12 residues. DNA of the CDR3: TGTGCCAGCAGTTCTGGAGACAATGAGCAGTTCTTC. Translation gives CASSSGDNEQFF. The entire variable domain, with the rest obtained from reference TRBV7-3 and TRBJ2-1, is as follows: GAGVSQTPSNKVTEKGKYVELRCDPISGHTALYWYRQSLGQGPEFLIYFQGTGAADDSGLPNDRFFAVRPEGSVSTLKIQRTERGDSAVYLCASSSGDNEQFFGPGTRLTVL.

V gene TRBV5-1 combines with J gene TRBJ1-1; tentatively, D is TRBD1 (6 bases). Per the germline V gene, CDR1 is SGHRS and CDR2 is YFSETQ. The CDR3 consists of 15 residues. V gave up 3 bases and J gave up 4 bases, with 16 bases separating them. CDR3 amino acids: CASSYAWTVSTEAFF. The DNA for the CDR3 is TGCGCCAGCAGCTACGCCTGGACAGTTAGCACTGAAGCTTTCTTT.

CDR3 sequence reads: CASSHSGLSTDTQYF. CDR3 in DNA: TGTGCCAGCAGCCATAGCGGTTTAAGCACAGATACGCAGTATTTT. The gene calls are TRBV5-4 and TRBJ2-3; D may be TRBD2 (6 bases). Germline CDR1 SGHNT, CDR2 YYREEE (reference sequence). The germline V and J ends were trimmed by 4 bases and 0 bases, with 12 bases remaining between them. The CDR3 loop spans 15 amino acids.

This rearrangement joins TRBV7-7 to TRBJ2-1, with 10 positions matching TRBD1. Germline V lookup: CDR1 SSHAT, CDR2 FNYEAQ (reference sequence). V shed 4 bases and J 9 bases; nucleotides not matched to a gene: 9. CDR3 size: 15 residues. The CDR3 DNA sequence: TGTGCCAGCAGCTCGGGACAGGGGAGGGGTGGTGAGCAGTTCTTC. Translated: CASSSGQGRGGEQFF.

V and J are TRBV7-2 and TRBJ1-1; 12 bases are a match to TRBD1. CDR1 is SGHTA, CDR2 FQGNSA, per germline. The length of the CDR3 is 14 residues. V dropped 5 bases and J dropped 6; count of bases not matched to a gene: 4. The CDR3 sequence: CASSPGTGGAEAFF. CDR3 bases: TGTGCCAGCAGCCCTGGGACAGGGGGCGCTGAAGCTTTCTTT.

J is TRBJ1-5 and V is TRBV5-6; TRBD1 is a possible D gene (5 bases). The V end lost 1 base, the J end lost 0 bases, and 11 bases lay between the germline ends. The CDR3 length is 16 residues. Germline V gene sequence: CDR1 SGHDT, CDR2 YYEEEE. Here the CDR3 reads CASSLSGGVSNQPQHF. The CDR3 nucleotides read TGTGCCAGCAGCTTGTCGGGAGGGGTTAGCAATCAGCCCCAGCATTTT.

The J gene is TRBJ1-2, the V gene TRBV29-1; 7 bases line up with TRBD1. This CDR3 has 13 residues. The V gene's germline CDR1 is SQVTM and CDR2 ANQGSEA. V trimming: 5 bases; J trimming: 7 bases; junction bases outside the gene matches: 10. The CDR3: CSVITGVFGGYTF. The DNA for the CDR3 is TGCAGCGTTATTACAGGGGTGTTCGGTGGCTACACCTTC. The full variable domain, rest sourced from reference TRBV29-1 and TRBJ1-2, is SAVISQKPSRDICQRGTSLTIQCQVDSQVTMMFWYRQQPGQSLTLIATANQGSEATYESGFVIDKFPISRPNLTFSTLTVSNMSPEDSSIYLCSVITGVFGGYTFGSGTRLTVV.

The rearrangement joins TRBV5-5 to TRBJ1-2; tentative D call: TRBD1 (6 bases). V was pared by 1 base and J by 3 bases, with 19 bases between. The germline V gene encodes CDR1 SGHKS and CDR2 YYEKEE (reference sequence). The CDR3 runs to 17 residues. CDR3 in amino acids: CASSLNRDIVIHYGYTF. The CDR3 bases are TGTGCCAGCAGCTTGAACCGGGACATAGTTATCCACTATGGCTACACCTTC.

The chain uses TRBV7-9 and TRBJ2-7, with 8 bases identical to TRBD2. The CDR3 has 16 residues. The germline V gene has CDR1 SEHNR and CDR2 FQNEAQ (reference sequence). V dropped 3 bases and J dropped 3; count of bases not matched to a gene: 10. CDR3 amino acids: CASSLSGGKPNYEQYF. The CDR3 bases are TGTGCCAGCAGCTTGAGCGGGGGCAAGCCCAACTACGAGCAGTACTTC.

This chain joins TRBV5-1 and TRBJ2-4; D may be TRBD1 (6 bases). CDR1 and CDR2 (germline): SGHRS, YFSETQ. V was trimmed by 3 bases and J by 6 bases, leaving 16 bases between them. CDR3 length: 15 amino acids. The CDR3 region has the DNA TGCGCCAGCAGCTCGAGCACAGGGTGGAGAAACATTCAGTACTTC. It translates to CASSSSTGWRNIQYF.

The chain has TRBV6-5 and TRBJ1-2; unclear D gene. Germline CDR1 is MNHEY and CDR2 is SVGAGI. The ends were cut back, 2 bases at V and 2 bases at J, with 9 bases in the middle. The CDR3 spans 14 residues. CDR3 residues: CASSYRRINYGYTF. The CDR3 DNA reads TGTGCCAGCAGTTACAGGCGGATCAACTATGGCTACACCTTC.

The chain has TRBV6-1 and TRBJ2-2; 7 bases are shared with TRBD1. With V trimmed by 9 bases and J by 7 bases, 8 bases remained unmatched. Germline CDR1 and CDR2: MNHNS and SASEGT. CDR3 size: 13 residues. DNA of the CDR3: TGTGCCAGTACCGGACAGGTCGGCGGGGAGCTGTTTTTT. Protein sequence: CASTGQVGGELFF.

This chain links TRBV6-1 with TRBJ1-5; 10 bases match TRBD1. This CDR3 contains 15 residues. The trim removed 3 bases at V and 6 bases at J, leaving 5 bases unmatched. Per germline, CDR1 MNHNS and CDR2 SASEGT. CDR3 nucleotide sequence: TGTGCCAGCAGTGAGGGGACAGGGGAGACTCAGCCCCAGCATTTT. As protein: CASSEGTGETQPQHF.

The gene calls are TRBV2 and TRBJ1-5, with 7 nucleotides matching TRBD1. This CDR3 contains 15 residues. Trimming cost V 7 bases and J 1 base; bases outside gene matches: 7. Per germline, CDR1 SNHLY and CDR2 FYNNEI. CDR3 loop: CASKKDRLSNQPQHF. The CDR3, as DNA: TGTGCCAGCAAGAAGGACAGGTTAAGCAATCAGCCCCAGCATTTT.

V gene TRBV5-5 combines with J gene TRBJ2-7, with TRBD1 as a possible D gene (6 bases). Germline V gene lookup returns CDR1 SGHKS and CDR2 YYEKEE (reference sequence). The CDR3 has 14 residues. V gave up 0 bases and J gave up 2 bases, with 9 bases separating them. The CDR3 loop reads CASSLEQGTYEQYF. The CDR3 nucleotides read TGTGCCAGCAGCTTGGAACAGGGTACCTACGAGCAGTACTTC.